Listed here are 26 T cell receptor beta chains from one sample, sequenced in a study of blood T cell repertoires in COVID-19. Clones were read by immunoSEQ multiplex PCR, and TCRdb kept only the in-frame ones, dropping some. The sample holds 300,000 or so clones, approximately 88% seen once. The sequencing input was peripheral blood. The receptors originated from a woman aged 25-40 years who had recovered from COVID-19.

The chain uses TRBV14 and TRBJ1-1, with D possibly being TRBD1 (6 bases). The length of the CDR3 is 13 residues. Germline CDR1 and CDR2: SGHDN and FVKESK. The germline V and J ends were trimmed by 1 base and 4 bases, with 7 bases remaining between them. CDR3 sequence: CASSQGQVTEAFF. The CDR3 DNA follows: TGTGCCAGCAGCCAAGGACAGGTCACTGAAGCTTTCTTT.

The V gene is TRBV28, the J gene TRBJ1-1; TRBD1 is a possible D gene (6 bases). Trimming stripped 6 bases from V and 8 bases from J, with 22 bases between. The CDR3 totals 15 residues. Germline V gene lookup returns CDR1 MDHEN and CDR2 SYDVKM. The CDR3 coding sequence is TGTGCCAGCAGCTCGTGGGTGGGGGCAAGACCCGAAGCTTTCTTT. Its protein product is CASSSWVGARPEAFF.

This clone was counted a single time. The chain combines TRBV10-3 with TRBJ2-1, with D perhaps matching TRBD2 (7 bases). V was trimmed by 6 bases and J by 3 bases, leaving 18 bases between them. Germline V gives CDR1 ENHRY, CDR2 SYGVKD. This CDR3 has 16 residues. The CDR3 DNA follows: TGTGCCATCAGGGCGACTAGGGGGGGTCTCTACAATGAGCAGTTCTTC. It yields the protein CAIRATRGGLYNEQFF.

This rearrangement joins TRBV24-1 to TRBJ2-1; D gene uncertain. V was cut by 4 bases and J by 0 bases, with 12 bases left in between. The CDR3 totals 16 residues. The germline V gene encodes CDR1 KGHDR and CDR2 SFDVKD. DNA for the CDR3: TGTGCCACCAGTGAGCCGACATCCGGCTCCTACAATGAGCAGTTCTTC. Its translation is CATSEPTSGSYNEQFF.

The V and J genes are TRBV24-1 and TRBJ2-3, with a tentative D call TRBD2 (6 bases). Per germline, CDR1 KGHDR and CDR2 SFDVKD. The CDR3 is 12 amino acids. V dropped 1 base and J dropped 8 bases, with 6 bases sitting between them. CDR3 bases: TGTGCCACCAGTGATTTCGGGGGTACGCAGTATTTT. Translated: CATSDFGGTQYF.

The chain has TRBV3-1 (or the pseudogene TRBV3-2) and TRBJ2-5; the match to TRBD2 covers 8 bases. Losses at the gene ends were 0 bases for V and 1 base for J; bases not matched to a gene: 4. Germline CDR1 LGHDT, CDR2 YNNKEL (reference sequence). The CDR3 runs to 16 residues. CDR3 sequence: CASSQEGGGFQETQYF. The CDR3 DNA reads as TGTGCCAGCAGCCAAGAAGGCGGGGGGTTCCAAGAGACCCAGTACTTC.

The sample holds one count of this clone. The chain combines TRBV12-3 or TRBV12-4 with TRBJ1-1; D gene uncertain. The V gene lost 3 bases and the J gene lost 1 base, with 6 bases spanning the gap. The CDR3 has 13 amino acids. Written as DNA, the CDR3 is TGTGCCAGCAGTTTTCTCAGGAACACTGAAGCTTTCTTT. Protein product: CASSFLRNTEAFF.

The chain employs TRBV6-6 and TRBJ2-7, with D tentatively TRBD2 (6 bases). V was pared by 7 bases and J by 3 bases, with 10 bases between. In germline, CDR1 is MNHNY, CDR2 SVGAGI (reference sequence). The CDR3 length is 12 residues. The DNA of the CDR3 is TGTGCCAGCACCGGGAGCGTCTACGAGCAGTACTTC. The encoded protein is CASTGSVYEQYF.

The chain carries TRBV18 and TRBJ1-2, with a possible D match to TRBD1 (5 bases). The CDR3 has 16 amino acids. Germline V lookup: CDR1 KGHSH, CDR2 LQKENI. Between the trimmed V and J ends, which lost 2 bases and 5 bases, there was a span of 18 bases. The CDR3 sequence is CASSPIGQTQLYGYTF. CDR3 sequence (DNA): TGTGCCAGCTCACCAATAGGACAAACACAACTTTATGGCTACACCTTC.

The V and J genes are TRBV5-1 and TRBJ2-3, with D possibly matching TRBD1 (7 bases). The CDR3 is made up of 15 amino acids. Germline loops: CDR1 SGHRS, CDR2 YFSETQ. With 1 base removed from V and 4 bases from J, the gap between germline ends came to 13 bases. The CDR3 nucleotides are TGCGCCAGCAGCTTGCAGGGGGGAGGAGCAGATACGCAGTATTTT. Residues: CASSLQGGGADTQYF.

The chain links TRBV5-1 to TRBJ1-1; the match to TRBD1 covers 8 bases. CDR3 length equals 14 residues. V trimming: 7 bases; J trimming: 1 base; junction bases outside the gene matches: 6. Germline V CDR1 and CDR2: SGHRS, YFSETQ. The DNA for the CDR3 is TGCGCCAGCTCCCAGACAGGGGCGAACACTGAAGCTTTCTTT. Residues: CASSQTGANTEAFF.

The CDR3 DNA is TGTGCCAGCAGCTTAGCCAGGAGGGCTGAAGCTTTCTTT. This encodes CASSLARRAEAFF. The genes are TRBV11-2 and TRBJ1-1; D unclear. This CDR3 region has 13 residues. V gave up 1 base and J gave up 6 bases, with 9 bases separating them. The germline gives CDR1 SGHAT, CDR2 FQNNGV.

The CDR3 loop is CATSEAGTGAYEQYF. The CDR3 nucleotides are TGTGCCACCAGTGAGGCCGGGACAGGGGCCTACGAGCAGTACTTC. This chain joins TRBV24-1 and TRBJ2-7, with 10 bases aligning to TRBD1. In germline, CDR1 is KGHDR, CDR2 SFDVKD. V trimming: 4 bases; J trimming: 2 bases; junction bases outside the gene matches: 4. This CDR3 has 15 amino acids.

The chain recombines TRBV14 with TRBJ1-2, with a weak D call TRBD1 (5 bases). Trimming stripped 4 bases from V and 0 bases from J, with 12 bases between. The germline CDR1 and CDR2 sequences are SGHDN and FVKESK. The CDR3 runs to 15 residues. This CDR3 is CASSLNQGSNYGYTF. The DNA of the CDR3 is TGTGCCAGCAGCCTTAACCAGGGATCTAACTATGGCTACACCTTC. The full variable domain, completed using reference TRBV14 and TRBJ1-2, is EAGVTQFPSHSVIEKGQTVTLRCDPISGHDNLYWYRRVMGKEIKFLLHFVKESKQDESGMPNNRFLAERTGGTYSTLKVQPAELEDSGVYFCASSLNQGSNYGYTFGSGTRLTVV.

The V call is TRBV5-4, the J call TRBJ2-1; 12 bases fit TRBD1. The germline gives CDR1 SGHNT, CDR2 YYREEE (reference sequence). The junction had 5 bases not matched to a gene; V was cut back by 7 bases and J by 0 bases. The CDR3 runs 16 residues. The CDR3 coding sequence is TGTGCCAGCGGGACAGGGGGCGATAGCTCCTACAATGAGCAGTTCTTC. Protein sequence: CASGTGGDSSYNEQFF.

The chain recombines TRBV28 with TRBJ1-6; D unclear. Germline lookup yields CDR1 MDHEN and CDR2 SYDVKM. Trimming took off 7 bases at V and 7 bases at J, with 5 bases between the two ends. The CDR3 sequence is 11 residues long. CDR3 coding DNA: TGTGCCAGCACGGAGAATTCACCCCTCCACTTT. As protein: CASTENSPLHF.

The V call is TRBV7-6, the J call TRBJ2-7, with 8 bases that match TRBD2. Losses at the gene ends were 4 bases for V and 0 bases for J; bases not matched to a gene: 5. The CDR3 spans 15 residues. Germline lookup yields CDR1 SGHVS and CDR2 FNYEAQ. The CDR3 protein is CASSSLAGDSYEQYF. As DNA, the CDR3 is TGTGCCAGCAGCTCCCTAGCGGGCGACTCCTACGAGCAGTACTTC.

V is TRBV27 and J is TRBJ1-4; D is undetermined. Germline-derived CDR1 and CDR2 are MNHEY and SMNVEV (reference sequence). This CDR3 contains 13 residues. Trimming cost V 3 bases and J 3 bases, with 5 bases left between them. In nucleotides, the CDR3 is TGTGCCAGCAGTTTGCGGGCTAATGAAAAACTGTTTTTT. This translates into CASSLRANEKLFF.

This clone was detected only once. The chain joins TRBV19 to TRBJ2-1; 10 bases line up with TRBD1. After removal of 1 base from V and 0 bases from J, the junction contained 6 bases not matched to a gene. Germline V gives CDR1 LNHDA, CDR2 SQIVND (reference sequence). The CDR3 is made up of 18 amino acids. The CDR3 coding sequence is TGTGCCAGTAGTATAGTGAGAGGACAGGGGGGCTCCTACAATGAGCAGTTCTTC. It translates to CASSIVRGQGGSYNEQFF.

V is TRBV3-1 (or the pseudogene TRBV3-2) and J is TRBJ2-5; D remains ambiguous. CDR3 size: 13 residues. Germline CDR1 reads LGHDT; CDR2 reads YNNKEL (reference sequence). Trimming cost V 1 base and J 4 bases, with 7 bases left between them. The CDR3 DNA is TGTGCCAGCAGCCAAGGCCCCAGAGAGACCCAGTACTTC. Its translation is CASSQGPRETQYF.

V and J are TRBV2 and TRBJ2-1, with 10 bases that match TRBD2. The J segment lost 0 bases and the V segment lost 3 bases, leaving 14 bases of the junction unmatched. The CDR3 consists of 20 residues. Per the germline V gene, CDR1 is SNHLY and CDR2 is FYNNEI. The CDR3 DNA reads TGTGCCAGCAGTGAGGCATGGGTAGCGGGGGGCTCACGCTCCTACAATGAGCAGTTCTTC. It specifies CASSEAWVAGGSRSYNEQFF. The whole variable domain, remainder taken from reference TRBV2 and TRBJ2-1, is EPEVTQTPSHQVTQMGQEVILRCVPISNHLYFYWYRQILGQKVEFLVSFYNNEISEKSEIFDDQFSVERPDGSNFTLKIRSTKLEDSAMYFCASSEAWVAGGSRSYNEQFFGPGTRLTVL.

The rearrangement uses TRBV6-5 and TRBJ2-7; D is possibly TRBD2 (6 bases). The length of the CDR3 is 14 residues. The V end was cut by 8 bases, the J end by 5 bases, with 19 bases between. Germline V gene data show CDR1 as MNHEY and CDR2 as SVGAGI. The CDR3 spells CASVSDWEDHEQYF. The CDR3 bases are TGTGCCAGCGTCTCAGACTGGGAGGACCACGAGCAGTACTTC.

V is TRBV27 and J is TRBJ1-5; D might be TRBD1 (5 bases). V was pared by 10 bases and J by 7 bases, with 17 bases between. CDR1 MNHEY and CDR2 SMNVEV come from the germline V gene (reference sequence). The CDR3 contains 13 residues. CDR3 residues: CATRRDFRQPQHF. The CDR3 DNA sequence: TGTGCCACCCGGCGGGACTTTCGACAGCCCCAGCATTTT.

The chain employs TRBV15 and TRBJ2-7; 7 bases line up with TRBD1. Germline CDR1 LNHNV, CDR2 YYDKDF (reference sequence). The ends lost 0 bases at V and 2 bases at J; junction bases unmatched: 7. The CDR3 runs 16 residues. CDR3 bases: TGTGCCACCAGCAGAGATATAGGGACAGCCACCTACGAGCAGTACTTC. Protein sequence: CATSRDIGTATYEQYF.

This clone was seen a single time. The V gene is TRBV5-1, the J gene TRBJ1-1, with TRBD1 as a possible D gene (5 bases). V lost 0 bases and J 8 bases, leaving 11 bases between the germline ends. CDR3 length equals 13 residues. Germline V gene lookup returns CDR1 SGHRS and CDR2 YFSETQ. CDR3 in amino acids: CASSLVGAFEAFF. Here the CDR3 DNA reads TGCGCCAGCAGCTTGGTTGGGGCTTTCGAAGCTTTCTTT.

This clone has more than one count but fewer than ten. The chain recombines TRBV5-5 with TRBJ1-3; D is unresolved. Germline assignment: CDR1 SGHKS and CDR2 YYEKEE (reference sequence). Between the trimmed V and J ends, which lost 1 base and 7 bases, there was a span of 9 bases. There are 13 residues in the CDR3. As DNA, the CDR3 is TGTGCCAGCAGCTTGAGCGAAGGTAACACCATATATTTT. It encodes CASSLSEGNTIYF.